This T cell receptor beta chain originates from a study of shared T cell receptors in the human thymus. From germline, CDR1 is LGHNA and CDR2 YSLEER. The CDR3 has 17 amino acids. V trimming: 1 base; J trimming: 0 bases; junction bases outside the gene matches: 9. The table came from immunoSEQ multiplex PCR; TCRdb's copy has only in-frame clones and leaves some out. This repertoire shows about 660,000 clones, 85% to 90% found once; its top ten account for 0.0095% to 0.013%. These data are also associated with another study on human thymus T cells. From that report: An apparent bias in V and J gene usage was seen in thymic and blood repertoires.

Sequencing input: thymocytes. The rearrangement links TRBV4-3 to TRBJ2-7; 7 positions match TRBD2. The sequence came from a boy younger than two with a congenital heart defect. This CDR3 is CASSQGLPGGSSYEQYF. CDR3 nucleotide sequence: TGCGCCAGCAGCCAAGGCTTGCCCGGGGGGAGCTCCTACGAGCAGTACTTC.